Presented here are 14 T cell receptor beta chains from one specimen sequenced in a study of T cell clonotyping in hematopoietic cell transplantation. Produced via immunoSEQ multiplex PCR; TCRdb's table is partial and in-frame only. This sample has under 45,000 clones, with approximately 89% found just once. Sequences were obtained from peripheral blood mononuclear cells. The receptors originated from a woman aged 40 to 50 in good health. Some clones in this sample may be carry-over from other donors' samples.

The chain couples TRBV5-4 to TRBJ2-2; D gene unclear. The CDR3 is 16 residues long. Germline V gives CDR1 SGHNT, CDR2 YYREEE (reference sequence). V was trimmed by 0 bases and J by 5 bases, leaving 14 bases between them. The CDR3 reads CASSLETVVGTGELFF. The CDR3, as DNA: TGTGCCAGCAGCTTGGAGACGGTGGTCGGGACCGGGGAGCTGTTTTTT.

The chain carries TRBV11-2 and TRBJ1-1; D unclear. V lost 5 bases and J lost 0, with 7 bases in between. CDR3 length: 13 residues. Looked up from germline, CDR1 is SGHAT and CDR2 is FQNNGV. The CDR3 loop reads CASSPLMNTEAFF. DNA of the CDR3: TGTGCCAGCAGCCCGCTTATGAACACTGAAGCTTTCTTT.

The rearrangement joins TRBV11-3 to TRBJ2-3; D call uncertain. V lost 0 bases, J lost 6 bases, and 4 bases lay in between. The CDR3 length is 12 residues. CDR1 is SGHNT and CDR2 is YENEEA in the germline V gene. The CDR3 region has the DNA TGTGCCAGCAGCTTAGAAGCCGATACGCAGTATTTT. This translates into CASSLEADTQYF.

This clone is a singleton in its sample. This sequence joins TRBV10-3 and TRBJ2-7, with a tentative D call TRBD1 (6 bases). Germline assignment: CDR1 ENHRY and CDR2 SYGVKD. V dropped 5 bases and J dropped 2 bases, with 13 bases sitting between them. The CDR3 consists of 14 residues. The chain's CDR3 is CAISPDRKTYEQYF. CDR3 nucleotides: TGTGCCATCAGTCCCGACAGGAAGACCTACGAGCAGTACTTC.

V and J are TRBV19 and TRBJ1-1; D perhaps matches TRBD1 (5 bases). V was pared by 7 bases and J by 3 bases, with 9 bases between. CDR1 is LNHDA and CDR2 is SQIVND in the germline V gene (reference sequence). The CDR3 extends over 12 amino acids. The CDR3 sequence is CASMDTYTEAFF. In nucleotides, the CDR3 is TGTGCCAGTATGGACACGTACACTGAAGCTTTCTTT.

The V and J genes are TRBV27 and TRBJ2-7, with 8 bases lining up with TRBD2. Germline V lookup: CDR1 MNHEY, CDR2 SMNVEV (reference sequence). The V and J ends lost 5 bases and 12 bases, in that order; junction bases with no gene match: 12. CDR3 length: 13 amino acids. CDR3 bases: TGTGCCAGCAGTGGAACTAGCGGTGGGCTAAGGTACTTC. Translating it yields CASSGTSGGLRYF.

The V and J genes are TRBV27 and TRBJ2-6; D ambiguous. This CDR3 spans 16 amino acids. V was cut by 5 bases and J by 0 bases, with 11 bases left in between. CDR1 MNHEY and CDR2 SMNVEV come from the germline V gene (reference sequence). The CDR3 sequence: CASSSNAASGANVLTF. The CDR3 bases are TGTGCCAGCAGTAGTAACGCCGCCTCTGGGGCCAACGTCCTGACTTTC.

The genes are TRBV11-3 and TRBJ1-1; D gene unclear. Germline CDR1 and CDR2: SGHNT and YENEEA. Trimming pared 0 bases from V and 3 bases from J, leaving 5 bases between. This CDR3 is 13 amino acids long. The CDR3 DNA reads TGTGCCAGCAGCTTAGATAGCCACACTGAAGCTTTCTTT. It yields the protein CASSLDSHTEAFF.

This sequence joins TRBV5-4 and TRBJ1-1, with D perhaps matching TRBD1 (5 bases). Per the germline V gene, CDR1 is SGHNT and CDR2 is YYREEE (reference sequence). This CDR3 region has 16 residues. The V end lost 2 bases, the J end lost 1 base, and 15 bases lay between the germline ends. Here the CDR3 DNA reads TGTGCCAGCAGCTTCGGATCCGGGGACGGGAACACTGAAGCTTTCTTT. Protein: CASSFGSGDGNTEAFF.

The genes are TRBV7-2 and TRBJ2-5, with D possibly TRBD2 on 5 matching bases. This CDR3 contains 14 residues. Per germline, CDR1 SGHTA and CDR2 FQGNSA. V shed 2 bases and J shed 5 bases, with 12 bases lying between them. CDR3 loop: CASSLSLADETQYF. CDR3 bases: TGTGCCAGCAGCTTAAGCCTAGCAGATGAGACCCAGTACTTC.

This chain links TRBV5-1 with TRBJ2-2, with D unresolved. Trimming cost V 0 bases and J 7 bases, with 4 bases left between them. Per germline, CDR1 SGHRS and CDR2 YFSETQ. This CDR3 has 12 residues. In DNA, the CDR3 is TGCGCCAGCAGCTTGGATAACGGGGAGCTGTTTTTT. It encodes CASSLDNGELFF.

The rearrangement uses TRBV28 and TRBJ2-1; unclear D gene. Trimming left V 4 bases short and J 5 bases short, with 6 bases between. The CDR3 totals 12 residues. The germline V gene encodes CDR1 MDHEN and CDR2 SYDVKM. This chain's CDR3 is CASSSPDNEQFF. The CDR3 DNA reads TGTGCCAGCAGTTCCCCGGACAATGAGCAGTTCTTC.

The chain is built from TRBV11-2 and TRBJ1-3, with D perhaps TRBD1 (5 bases). The V gene lost 3 bases and the J gene lost 0 bases, with 6 bases spanning the gap. Germline V gene data show CDR1 as SGHAT and CDR2 as FQNNGV. The CDR3 runs to 14 residues. The CDR3 sequence: CASSFDSSGNTIYF. DNA for the CDR3: TGTGCCAGCAGCTTCGACAGCTCTGGAAACACCATATATTTT.

The rearrangement links TRBV7-9 to TRBJ2-3; no clear D. Germline loops: CDR1 SEHNR, CDR2 FQNEAQ (reference sequence). The CDR3 loop spans 16 amino acids. V was clipped by 3 bases and J by 0 bases, with 13 bases between them. CDR3 sequence (DNA): TGTGCCAGCAGCTTGTTTGGCCAAACTAGCACAGATACGCAGTATTTT. This encodes CASSLFGQTSTDTQYF.